This T cell receptor beta chain was captured in a study of cytomegalovirus exposure and HLA in healthy donors. Whole-study results and caveats: Roughly uniform depth of sequencing across donors was assumed in presence/absence analyses. An Asian-associated ancestry cluster reportedly showed fewer N-insertions than the approximately 700-donor mean in a later analysis.

Germline values: CDR1 LGHNA, CDR2 YNFKEQ. CDR3 size: 14 residues. V lost 0 bases to trimming and J lost 4 bases, with 7 bases between them. This clone was detected only a few times. Its antigen remains unknown. The PCR employed 60 Vbeta primers together with 13 Jbeta primers. Profiling relied on immunoSEQ multiplex PCR, and the TCRdb table lists in-frame clones only, not all of them. Of some 65,000 clones in the sample, around four fifths were seen once. The clonotype was recovered from a girl between 10 and 17 years old in good health and CMV-seropositive. This chain uses TRBV4-2 with TRBJ1-5; D uncertain. The sample was PBMCs. The CDR3, as DNA: TGTGCCAGCAGCCAAGATCACGGGAATCAGCCCCAGCATTTT. It translates to CASSQDHGNQPQHF.